This is a list of T cell receptor beta chains from one sample in a study of T-cell memory formation after mild COVID-19. TCRdb re-called the 5' RACE reads through MiXCR, storing one row per CDR3 protein. The table has about 470,000 distinct CDR3 sequences, 15% to 20% seen once; the top ten hold about 12%. What was sequenced was PBMCs or a T cell subset sorted from them (not recorded which). Receptors were obtained from an adult woman who had mild COVID-19 (a few samples of this study predate the infection). Cell type and time point are not known. CDR3s include the opening cysteine and the closing phenylalanine or tryptophan. A D gene is named only where the DNA matches it firmly. Clone size is not always given. Where it is, it says once, few, many or a class for expanded clones.

CDR3aa: CASSFSGRATDTQYF
CDR3nt: TGTGCCAGCAGCTTTAGCGGGAGGGCCACAGATACGCAGTATTTT
len: 15
abundance: .
d_gene: TRBD2
j_gene: TRBJ2-3
v_gene: TRBV11-2

CDR3aa: CASSSFDRDEQYF
CDR3nt: TGTGCCAGCAGCTCCTTTGACAGAGACGAGCAGTACTTC
len: 13
abundance: once
d_gene: .
j_gene: TRBJ2-7
v_gene: TRBV7-9

CDR3aa: CASSQDTGDEQFF
CDR3nt: TGCGCCAGCAGCCAAGACACAGGGGATGAGCAGTTCTTC
len: 13
abundance: few
d_gene: TRBD1
j_gene: TRBJ2-1
v_gene: TRBV4-3

CDR3aa: CASSVDGQGRNEQFF
CDR3nt: TGTGCCAGCAGCGTAGATGGACAGGGGAGGAATGAGCAGTTCTTC
len: 15
abundance: many
d_gene: TRBD1
j_gene: TRBJ2-1
v_gene: TRBV9

CDR3aa: CASRDLPGELFF
CDR3nt: TGTGCCAGCAGGGATTTGCCTGGGGAGCTGTTTTTT
len: 12
abundance: few
d_gene: .
j_gene: TRBJ2-2
v_gene: TRBV9

CDR3aa: CSVVQGLDAADTQYF
CDR3nt: TGCAGCGTAGTTCAGGGACTAGACGCGGCAGATACGCAGTATTTT
len: 15
abundance: .
d_gene: TRBD2
j_gene: TRBJ2-3
v_gene: TRBV29-1

CDR3aa: CASSLGAGTSYNEQFF
CDR3nt: TGCGCCAGCAGCTTGGGTGCGGGGACCTCCTACAATGAGCAGTTCTTC
len: 16
abundance: .
d_gene: .
j_gene: TRBJ2-1
v_gene: TRBV5-1

CDR3aa: CASSIYDRSNYGYTF
CDR3nt: TGTGCCAGTAGTATTTATGACAGATCTAACTATGGCTACACCTTC
len: 15
abundance: .
d_gene: .
j_gene: TRBJ1-2
v_gene: TRBV19

CDR3aa: CASSLRGGYNEQFF
CDR3nt: TGTGCCAGCAGTCTACGGGGGGGGTACAATGAGCAGTTCTTC
len: 14
abundance: many
d_gene: TRBD2
j_gene: TRBJ2-1
v_gene: TRBV12-3/TRBV12-4

CDR3aa: CASSLEGDGSTDTQYF
CDR3nt: TGTGCCAGCAGCTTGGAGGGTGACGGCTCCACAGATACGCAGTATTTT
len: 16
abundance: few
d_gene: .
j_gene: TRBJ2-3
v_gene: TRBV5-6

CDR3aa: CASSLLAPKWGEQFF
CDR3nt: TGTGCCAGCAGTTTATTGGCGCCCAAATGGGGTGAGCAGTTCTTC
len: 15
abundance: once
d_gene: .
j_gene: TRBJ2-1
v_gene: TRBV27

CDR3aa: CASSQDETVTRPLAQYF
CDR3nt: TGTGCCAGCAGCCAAGATGAAACGGTAACCCGCCCATTGGCCCAGTACTTC
len: 17
abundance: .
d_gene: .
j_gene: TRBJ2-5
v_gene: TRBV3-1

CDR3aa: CASSLGLWDSYEQYF
CDR3nt: TGCGCCAGCAGCTTGGGTCTCTGGGACAGCTACGAGCAGTACTTC
len: 15
abundance: .
d_gene: TRBD1
j_gene: TRBJ2-7
v_gene: TRBV5-1

CDR3aa: CASTGWAYEQYF
CDR3nt: TGTGCCAGCACGGGCTGGGCCTACGAGCAGTACTTC
len: 12
abundance: .
d_gene: .
j_gene: TRBJ2-7
v_gene: TRBV6-4

CDR3aa: CASSLGGGGSQPQHF
CDR3nt: TGTGCCAGCAGCCTAGGTGGAGGGGGCAGTCAGCCCCAGCATTTT
len: 15
abundance: .
d_gene: TRBD1
j_gene: TRBJ1-5
v_gene: TRBV7-2

CDR3aa: CASSANVGTSGKGGNEQFF
CDR3nt: TGTGCCAGCAGCGCAAACGTAGGGACTAGCGGGAAAGGGGGCAATGAGCAGTTCTTC
len: 19
abundance: .
d_gene: TRBD2
j_gene: TRBJ2-1
v_gene: TRBV9

CDR3aa: CASSLAKASGQETQYF
CDR3nt: TGTGCCAGCAGCTTAGCGAAGGCTAGCGGACAAGAGACCCAGTACTTC
len: 16
abundance: few
d_gene: TRBD2
j_gene: TRBJ2-5
v_gene: TRBV7-9

CDR3aa: CATSDFVDPGIYGYTF
CDR3nt: TGTGCCACCAGTGATTTTGTTGACCCGGGAATCTATGGCTACACCTTC
len: 16
abundance: .
d_gene: .
j_gene: TRBJ1-2
v_gene: TRBV24-1

CDR3aa: CASSTRTGMGETQYF
CDR3nt: TGTGCCAGCAGCACAAGGACAGGGATGGGAGAGACCCAGTACTTC
len: 15
abundance: .
d_gene: TRBD1
j_gene: TRBJ2-5
v_gene: TRBV7-6

CDR3aa: CASSPTTGVDTGELFF
CDR3nt: TGTGCCAGCAGCCCTACGACAGGGGTGGACACCGGGGAGCTGTTTTTT
len: 16
abundance: .
d_gene: TRBD1
j_gene: TRBJ2-2
v_gene: TRBV6-5

CDR3aa: CASSSGTAEDYGYTF
CDR3nt: TGCGCCAGCAGCTCTGGGACTGCTGAAGACTATGGCTACACCTTC
len: 15
abundance: few
d_gene: .
j_gene: TRBJ1-2
v_gene: TRBV5-1

CDR3aa: CASSPDRRNNEQFF
CDR3nt: TGTGCCAGCAGCCCGGACAGAAGAAACAATGAGCAGTTCTTC
len: 14
abundance: few
d_gene: .
j_gene: TRBJ2-1
v_gene: TRBV7-2

CDR3aa: CASSQEVPGDTQYF
CDR3nt: TGCGCCAGCAGCCAAGAGGTCCCAGGAGATACGCAGTATTTT
len: 14
abundance: .
d_gene: .
j_gene: TRBJ2-3
v_gene: TRBV4-3

CDR3aa: CSVVGTGVTEAFF
CDR3nt: TGCAGCGTTGTGGGGACAGGGGTCACTGAAGCTTTCTTT
len: 13
abundance: few
d_gene: TRBD1
j_gene: TRBJ1-1
v_gene: TRBV29-1

CDR3aa: CASRPWTSGSDEQYF
CDR3nt: TGTGCCAGCAGACCTTGGACTAGCGGGAGCGACGAGCAGTACTTC
len: 15
abundance: few
d_gene: TRBD2
j_gene: TRBJ2-7
v_gene: TRBV6-5

CDR3aa: CASSAQTEAFF
CDR3nt: TGTGCCAGCAGCGCCCAAACTGAAGCTTTCTTT
len: 11
abundance: many
d_gene: .
j_gene: TRBJ1-1
v_gene: TRBV11-1

CDR3aa: CASSQEQGRGHSEQYF
CDR3nt: TGTGCCAGCAGCCAAGAGCAGGGCAGGGGGCACAGCGAGCAGTACTTC
len: 16
abundance: few
d_gene: TRBD1
j_gene: TRBJ2-7
v_gene: TRBV3-1

CDR3aa: CASSQGGTSGKTGELFF
CDR3nt: TGTGCCAGCAGCCAAGGAGGGACTAGCGGGAAAACCGGGGAGCTGTTTTTT
len: 17
abundance: medium-sized
d_gene: TRBD2
j_gene: TRBJ2-2
v_gene: TRBV4-2

CDR3aa: CASSYGPGYTF
CDR3nt: TGTGCCAGCAGCTACGGCCCTGGCTACACCTTC
len: 11
abundance: .
d_gene: .
j_gene: TRBJ1-2
v_gene: TRBV7-9

CDR3aa: CASSYFRDTIYF
CDR3nt: TGTGCCAGCAGTTACTTCCGGGACACCATATATTTT
len: 12
abundance: .
d_gene: .
j_gene: TRBJ1-3
v_gene: TRBV6-6

CDR3aa: CASSREALSYNEQFF
CDR3nt: TGCGCCAGCAGCAGGGAGGCCCTCTCCTACAATGAGCAGTTCTTC
len: 15
abundance: few
d_gene: .
j_gene: TRBJ2-1
v_gene: TRBV5-1

CDR3aa: CASTWNAGNTIYF
CDR3nt: TGTGCCAGCACCTGGAACGCTGGAAACACCATATATTTT
len: 13
abundance: .
d_gene: .
j_gene: TRBJ1-3
v_gene: TRBV12-3/TRBV12-4

CDR3aa: CATSDLLLGGQETQYF
CDR3nt: TGTGCCACCAGTGATTTGCTCCTAGGGGGACAAGAGACCCAGTACTTC
len: 16
abundance: few
d_gene: .
j_gene: TRBJ2-5
v_gene: TRBV24-1

CDR3aa: CARSRFRTDTQYF
CDR3nt: TGTGCCAGAAGCCGTTTTCGCACAGATACGCAGTATTTT
len: 13
abundance: few
d_gene: .
j_gene: TRBJ2-3
v_gene: TRBV11-2

CDR3aa: CAISAPKSRSTDTQYF
CDR3nt: TGTGCCATCAGTGCGCCTAAATCCAGAAGCACAGATACGCAGTATTTT
len: 16
abundance: .
d_gene: .
j_gene: TRBJ2-3
v_gene: TRBV10-3

CDR3aa: CASSPEQGKNTEAFF
CDR3nt: TGTGCCAGCTCACCCGAACAGGGGAAGAACACTGAAGCTTTCTTT
len: 15
abundance: many
d_gene: TRBD1
j_gene: TRBJ1-1
v_gene: TRBV18

CDR3aa: CSFAGTSSSSTDTQYF
CDR3nt: TGCAGTTTTGCCGGGACTAGCAGCTCTAGCACAGATACGCAGTATTTT
len: 16
abundance: .
d_gene: TRBD2
j_gene: TRBJ2-3
v_gene: TRBV20-1

CDR3aa: CASSQERNTGELFF
CDR3nt: TGCGCCAGCAGCCAAGAAAGAAACACCGGGGAGCTGTTTTTT
len: 14
abundance: many
d_gene: .
j_gene: TRBJ2-2
v_gene: TRBV4-3

CDR3aa: CASSVEWVAGELFF
CDR3nt: TGTGCCAGCAGCGTAGAATGGGTGGCCGGGGAGCTGTTTTTT
len: 14
abundance: few
d_gene: .
j_gene: TRBJ2-2
v_gene: TRBV9

CDR3aa: CASSLGAGGPFDYNEQFF
CDR3nt: TGTGCCAGCAGCCTTGGGGCGGGGGGCCCTTTCGACTACAATGAGCAGTTCTTC
len: 18
abundance: .
d_gene: TRBD2
j_gene: TRBJ2-1
v_gene: TRBV5-5

CDR3aa: CASSQEAGVSSTDTQYF
CDR3nt: TGCGCCAGCAGCCAAGAGGCGGGGGTTTCTAGCACAGATACGCAGTATTTT
len: 17
abundance: few
d_gene: TRBD2
j_gene: TRBJ2-3
v_gene: TRBV4-3

CDR3aa: CASSTYSGQPQNF
CDR3nt: TGTGCCAGCAGCACCTACTCCGGGCAGCCCCAGAATTTT
len: 13
abundance: once
d_gene: .
j_gene: TRBJ1-5
v_gene: TRBV5-5

CDR3aa: CSVAGGYQETQYF
CDR3nt: TGCAGCGTTGCAGGGGGCTACCAAGAGACCCAGTACTTC
len: 13
abundance: few
d_gene: TRBD1
j_gene: TRBJ2-5
v_gene: TRBV29-1

CDR3aa: CANSRGDCYEQYF
CDR3nt: TGTGCCAACTCCCGTGGGGACTGCTACGAGCAGTACTTC
len: 13
abundance: .
d_gene: .
j_gene: TRBJ2-7
v_gene: TRBV14

CDR3aa: CAISESSGLNYGYTF
CDR3nt: TGTGCCATCAGTGAGTCGAGCGGGTTAAACTATGGCTACACCTTC
len: 15
abundance: .
d_gene: .
j_gene: TRBJ1-2
v_gene: TRBV10-3

CDR3aa: CASSQDRGDTEAFF
CDR3nt: TGCGCCAGCAGCCAAGACAGGGGGGACACTGAAGCTTTCTTT
len: 14
abundance: .
d_gene: TRBD1
j_gene: TRBJ1-1
v_gene: TRBV4-1

CDR3aa: CASSLNRGNRETQYF
CDR3nt: TGTGCCAGCAGCTTAAACAGGGGGAATCGAGAGACCCAGTACTTC
len: 15
abundance: .
d_gene: TRBD1
j_gene: TRBJ2-5
v_gene: TRBV7-8

CDR3aa: CASSWAVSGTDTQYF
CDR3nt: TGTGCCAGCAGCTGGGCAGTTAGCGGGACAGATACGCAGTATTTT
len: 15
abundance: few
d_gene: TRBD2
j_gene: TRBJ2-3
v_gene: TRBV7-9

CDR3aa: CASSWPGQGRTEAFF
CDR3nt: TGTGCCAGCAGTTGGCCGGGACAAGGACGCACTGAAGCTTTCTTT
len: 15
abundance: few
d_gene: .
j_gene: TRBJ1-1
v_gene: TRBV27

CDR3aa: CASSQDPGTGVDEQYF
CDR3nt: TGTGCCAGCAGCCAAGACCCAGGGACAGGGGTCGACGAGCAGTACTTC
len: 16
abundance: .
d_gene: TRBD1
j_gene: TRBJ2-7
v_gene: TRBV14

CDR3aa: CASRAHGALSNTDTQYF
CDR3nt: TGTGCCAGCAGGGCCCACGGGGCGCTCTCAAACACAGATACGCAGTATTTT
len: 17
abundance: few
d_gene: .
j_gene: TRBJ2-3
v_gene: TRBV27

CDR3aa: CAWTHQSTGELFF
CDR3nt: TGTGCCTGGACCCATCAGAGCACCGGGGAGCTGTTTTTT
len: 13
abundance: .
d_gene: .
j_gene: TRBJ2-2
v_gene: TRBV30

CDR3aa: CASSFRDRGFYGYTF
CDR3nt: TGTGCCAGCAGTTTCCGGGACAGGGGGTTCTATGGCTACACCTTC
len: 15
abundance: .
d_gene: TRBD1
j_gene: TRBJ1-2
v_gene: TRBV28

CDR3aa: CASSWTGAENTEAFF
CDR3nt: TGCGCCAGCAGCTGGACAGGGGCTGAGAACACTGAAGCTTTCTTT
len: 15
abundance: .
d_gene: TRBD1
j_gene: TRBJ1-1
v_gene: TRBV5-1

CDR3aa: CASSHLKAGSPYEQYF
CDR3nt: TGCGCCAGCAGCCACCTCAAAGCGGGATCCCCCTACGAGCAGTACTTC
len: 16
abundance: few
d_gene: TRBD2
j_gene: TRBJ2-7
v_gene: TRBV4-1

CDR3aa: CASSDSSTGEQFF
CDR3nt: TGTGCCAGCAGTGATTCTAGCACCGGTGAGCAGTTCTTC
len: 13
abundance: few
d_gene: .
j_gene: TRBJ2-1
v_gene: TRBV7-3

CDR3aa: CSARQGSGANVLTF
CDR3nt: TGCAGTGCTAGACAGGGCTCTGGGGCCAACGTCCTGACTTTC
len: 14
abundance: .
d_gene: .
j_gene: TRBJ2-6
v_gene: TRBV20-1

CDR3aa: CASSESGQGNGYTF
CDR3nt: TGTGCCAGCAGTGAATCGGGACAGGGGAATGGCTACACCTTC
len: 14
abundance: .
d_gene: TRBD1
j_gene: TRBJ1-2
v_gene: TRBV6-1